Presented here are 28 T cell receptor beta chains from one specimen sequenced in a study of shared clonotypes between healthy human individuals. Measured with immunoSEQ multiplex PCR; TCRdb has only the in-frame clones, and not every one. The sample holds millions of clones, 95% seen once. Input material: naive CD4+ T cells sorted from blood. Noted subset: CD45RA+ positively selected. These TCRs come from a man between 18 and 35 years old in good health.

This chain uses TRBV6-5 with TRBJ2-1; 10 bases match TRBD1. The ends lost 5 bases at V and 6 bases at J; junction bases unmatched: 7. Germline V lookup: CDR1 MNHEY, CDR2 SVGAGI. The CDR3 spans 15 residues. The CDR3 here is CASSTPGQGSNEQFF. The CDR3 DNA reads TGTGCCAGCAGTACTCCGGGACAGGGGTCCAATGAGCAGTTCTTC.

Concerning this clone itself: A junction end diverges from the germline sequence, so it may reflect a read error. The chain carries TRBV29-1 and TRBJ1-2, with D hard to call. Germline V gives CDR1 SQVTM, CDR2 ANQGSEA. CDR3 length: 15 amino acids. The DNA of the CDR3 is TGCAGCGTTTACGCATCAAGAGGGCTAAACTCTGGCTACACCTTC. It codes for CSVYASRGLNSGYTF.

This clone was detected only once. This chain joins TRBV7-2 and TRBJ2-7; TRBD2 aligns across 8 bases. The CDR3 extends over 19 amino acids. Trimming at V came to 0 bases and at J to 6 bases, leaving 19 bases not matched to a gene. Looked up from germline, CDR1 is SGHTA and CDR2 is FQGNSA. Written as DNA, the CDR3 is TGTGCCAGCAGCTTAGCGAGTTGGATCGGGAGGGAGGCGCCCCTCGAGCAGTACTTC. Translated: CASSLASWIGREAPLEQYF.

The V gene is TRBV19, the J gene TRBJ1-2; 10 nucleotides match TRBD1. This CDR3 region has 15 residues. Looked up from germline, CDR1 is LNHDA and CDR2 is SQIVND (reference sequence). J gave up 5 bases and V 7 bases, and 10 bases lay outside the gene matches. For the CDR3, the DNA is TGTGCCAGTATGCCAGCGACAGGGGGCCTTTATGGCTACACCTTC. Protein: CASMPATGGLYGYTF.

This chain joins TRBV6-6 and TRBJ2-3; D ambiguous. This CDR3 has 14 residues. V was clipped by 2 bases and J by 4 bases, with 10 bases between them. Germline loops: CDR1 MNHNY, CDR2 SVGAGI (reference sequence). The CDR3 region is CASSYMNLADTQYF. The CDR3 region has the DNA TGTGCCAGCAGTTACATGAATCTAGCAGATACGCAGTATTTT.

The chain carries TRBV25-1 and TRBJ1-5; D is unresolved. Trimming removed 0 bases from V and 4 bases from J, with 10 bases in between. Germline V gene sequence: CDR1 MGHDK, CDR2 SYGVNS. The CDR3 is 15 amino acids. The CDR3: CASSEYTWYNQPQHF. The CDR3 DNA is TGTGCCAGCAGTGAATATACATGGTATAATCAGCCCCAGCATTTT. Based on the CDR3 plus reference TRBV25-1 and TRBJ1-5, the full variable domain is EADIYQTPRYLVIGTGKKITLECSQTMGHDKMYWYQQDPGMELHLIHYSYGVNSTEKGDLSSESTVSRIRTEHFPLTLESARPSHTSQYLCASSEYTWYNQPQHFGDGTRLSIL.

V usage is TRBV7-2 and J usage is TRBJ2-7; D gene uncertain. The CDR3 length is 13 residues. CDR1 and CDR2 (germline): SGHTA, FQGNSA. V lost 5 bases to trimming and J lost 4 bases, with 12 bases between them. CDR3 amino acids: CASSGQVFYEQYF. In nucleotides, the CDR3 is TGTGCCAGCAGCGGCCAGGTTTTTTACGAGCAGTACTTC.

The chain links TRBV19 to TRBJ1-4, with 7 positions matching TRBD1. The V segment lost 5 bases and the J segment 12 bases; nucleotides outside the gene matches: 6. Germline V gene lookup returns CDR1 LNHDA and CDR2 SQIVND (reference sequence). CDR3 length: 12 amino acids. DNA for the CDR3: TGTGCCAGTAGTCTATTAGACAGGGAACTGTTTTTT. Protein sequence: CASSLLDRELFF.

This chain links TRBV30 with TRBJ2-1, with D unresolved. Germline CDR1 is GTSNPN and CDR2 is SVGIG (reference sequence). The length of the CDR3 is 13 residues. Trimming left V 1 base short and J 4 bases short, with 8 bases between. CDR3 DNA: TGTGCCTGGAGTGATGGACGGTACAATGAGCAGTTCTTC. Translated, it gives CAWSDGRYNEQFF.

This sequence joins TRBV28 and TRBJ2-7; possible D gene TRBD2, 5 bases. There are 14 residues in the CDR3. The germline V gene encodes CDR1 MDHEN and CDR2 SYDVKM. Trimming took off 1 base at V and 2 bases at J, with 9 bases between the two ends. The CDR3 nucleotides read TGTGCCAGCAGTTTATCCGGGGATCCCTACGAGCAGTACTTC. Its protein is CASSLSGDPYEQYF.

V is TRBV28 and J is TRBJ1-6; tentatively, D is TRBD1 (5 bases). V gave up 4 bases and J gave up 6 bases, with 16 bases separating them. Germline values: CDR1 MDHEN, CDR2 SYDVKM. This CDR3 spans 16 amino acids. CDR3 DNA: TGTGCCAGCAGTTCCCCCCCGGGACCAAGTAATTCACCCCTCCACTTT. Encoded protein: CASSSPPGPSNSPLHF.

This clone was counted once. V is TRBV7-2 and J is TRBJ2-7; D might be TRBD1 (5 bases). Deletions cut 8 bases from V and 5 bases from J, with 16 bases between. The CDR3 extends over 13 amino acids. In germline, CDR1 is SGHTA, CDR2 FQGNSA. The CDR3 protein is CASEDGWGHEQYF. CDR3 nucleotide sequence: TGTGCCAGCGAGGACGGATGGGGCCACGAGCAGTACTTC.

The V gene is TRBV13, the J gene TRBJ2-3; D gene uncertain. The CDR3 runs 14 residues. From germline, CDR1 is PRHDT and CDR2 FYEKMQ (reference sequence). V shed 0 bases and J shed 1 base, with 5 bases lying between them. The CDR3 DNA follows: TGTGCCAGCAGCTTAGGCCTCCGCACAGATACGCAGTATTTT. Amino acids: CASSLGLRTDTQYF.

The CDR3 reads CASSDEWWGYTF. The CDR3 nucleotides read TGTGCCAGCAGTGATGAGTGGTGGGGCTACACCTTC. The chain is built from TRBV6-1 and TRBJ1-2; D remains ambiguous. The length of the CDR3 is 12 residues. Trimming removed 3 bases from V and 8 bases from J, with 10 bases in between. Germline V gene sequence: CDR1 MNHNS, CDR2 SASEGT.

The V call is TRBV28, the J call TRBJ1-2; 10 bases are a match to TRBD1. CDR1 is MDHEN and CDR2 is SYDVKM in the germline V gene. This CDR3 is built from 14 residues. V shed 6 bases and J 5 bases; nucleotides not matched to a gene: 6. The CDR3 loop reads CASRGGTGVYGYTF. As DNA, the CDR3 is TGTGCCAGCAGAGGAGGGACAGGGGTATATGGCTACACCTTC.

The chain joins TRBV30 to TRBJ1-4; no firm D call. CDR1 is GTSNPN and CDR2 is SVGIG in the germline V gene (reference sequence). The CDR3 runs to 15 residues. V was clipped by 3 bases and J by 0 bases, with 11 bases between them. This CDR3 is CAWSGGLATNEKLFF. CDR3 DNA: TGTGCCTGGAGCGGTGGCCTTGCAACTAATGAAAAACTGTTTTTT.

The J gene is TRBJ2-7, the V gene TRBV7-2; D may be TRBD2 (5 bases). Germline CDR1 SGHTA, CDR2 FQGNSA. The CDR3 totals 12 residues. V lost 1 base and J lost 9, with 10 bases in between. The CDR3 nucleotides read TGTGCCAGCAGCTTAGACCGACGGGGGCAGTACTTC. This encodes CASSLDRRGQYF.

The chain couples TRBV1 to TRBJ1-2. TRBV1 is recorded as a pseudogene. The CDR3 loop spans 11 amino acids. This CDR3 is CTSSSSYGYTF. Here the CDR3 DNA reads TGCACCAGCAGCAGCAGCTATGGCTACACCTTC.

The chain recombines TRBV7-2 with TRBJ2-1; D gene ambiguous. The CDR3 runs 15 residues. CDR1 is SGHTA, CDR2 FQGNSA, per germline. Trimming pared 7 bases from V and 6 bases from J, leaving 19 bases between. The CDR3 reads CASTPTRSVFNEQFF. CDR3 nucleotide sequence: TGTGCCAGCACCCCTACCCGGTCGGTATTCAATGAGCAGTTCTTC.

This clone was recorded once. The chain is built from TRBV5-1 and TRBJ1-1; tentative D call: TRBD1 (5 bases). Germline lookup yields CDR1 SGHRS and CDR2 YFSETQ. V was shortened by 0 bases and J by 4 bases, with 13 bases between the two germline ends. This CDR3 spans 15 amino acids. In nucleotides, the CDR3 is TGCGCCAGCAGCTTGGCCGTTATGGGGCTCACTGAAGCTTTCTTT. Translating gives CASSLAVMGLTEAFF.

This chain uses TRBV7-6 with TRBJ2-7; 11 bases fit TRBD2. The trim removed 4 bases at V and 5 bases at J, leaving 13 bases unmatched. The CDR3 consists of 17 residues. Germline lookup yields CDR1 SGHVS and CDR2 FNYEAQ. CDR3 sequence (DNA): TGTGCCAGCAGCTCAAGCTTAGTTCTAGCGGGAGGAAACGAGCAGTACTTC. It encodes CASSSSLVLAGGNEQYF.

As for this clone: This same CDR3 is encoded by further DNA sequences in the sample. The chain links TRBV6-5 to TRBJ2-2; 8 bases align to TRBD1. The J segment lost 5 bases and the V segment lost 2 bases, leaving 7 bases of the junction unmatched. The CDR3 loop spans 16 amino acids. Germline CDR1 reads MNHEY; CDR2 reads SVGAGI. In DNA form, the CDR3 reads TGTGCCAGCAGTTACCCCGGGACAGGACAGACCGGGGAGCTGTTTTTT. Translating it yields CASSYPGTGQTGELFF.

V gene TRBV10-3 combines with J gene TRBJ2-3; 8 bases are shared with TRBD2. The CDR3 has 15 residues. Germline V gene data show CDR1 as ENHRY and CDR2 as SYGVKD. V dropped 8 bases and J dropped 0; count of bases not matched to a gene: 7. The CDR3 nucleotides are TGTGCCATCTCGGGGGGGCCTGCTAGCACAGATACGCAGTATTTT. Translated, it gives CAISGGPASTDTQYF.

The chain carries TRBV11-2 and TRBJ2-3; D remains unclear. V gave up 5 bases and J gave up 0 bases, with 15 bases separating them. This CDR3 has 16 amino acids. Germline CDR1 is SGHAT and CDR2 is FQNNGV. CDR3 nucleotide sequence: TGTGCCAGCAGCGTCGACTCGGGCCCTAGCACAGATACGCAGTATTTT. This translates into CASSVDSGPSTDTQYF. The full variable domain, completed using reference TRBV11-2 and TRBJ2-3, is EAGVAQSPRYKIIEKRQSVAFWCNPISGHATLYWYQQILGQGPKLLIQFQNNGVVDDSQLPKDRFSAERLKGVDSTLKIQPAKLEDSAVYLCASSVDSGPSTDTQYFGPGTRLTVL.

The CDR3 protein is CASSLAWDSDEQYF. In DNA, the CDR3 is TGTGCCAGCAGCTTAGCTTGGGACAGCGACGAGCAGTACTTC. The chain recombines TRBV7-9 with TRBJ2-7, with 7 nucleotides matching TRBD1. The trim removed 0 bases at V and 5 bases at J, leaving 4 bases unmatched. CDR1 and CDR2 from the germline V gene are SEHNR and FQNEAQ (reference sequence). The CDR3 runs 14 residues.

The chain links TRBV5-1 to TRBJ1-1; 10 bases align to TRBD1. Germline CDR1 SGHRS, CDR2 YFSETQ. V dropped 3 bases and J dropped 0; count of bases not matched to a gene: 5. The CDR3 has 16 residues. In DNA, the CDR3 is TGCGCCAGCAGCTCGACAGGGGGCGCGATGAACACTGAAGCTTTCTTT. Translating it yields CASSSTGGAMNTEAFF.

This clone was seen once. The rearrangement links TRBV9 to TRBJ1-3; D unclear. Trimming took 0 bases from V and 4 from J, leaving 5 bases between them. This CDR3 region has 13 residues. Germline V CDR1 and CDR2: SGDLS, YYNGEE. In DNA form, the CDR3 reads TGTGCCAGCAGCGTAGATGACGGAAACACCATATATTTT. Its protein is CASSVDDGNTIYF.

The chain uses TRBV5-6 and TRBJ2-7; D is unresolved. The CDR3 covers 11 residues. Germline CDR1 SGHDT, CDR2 YYEEEE. Trimming took off 7 bases at V and 7 bases at J, with 12 bases between the two ends. CDR3 bases: TGTGCCAGCTCGGGTAAATGGGAGCAGTACTTC. Residues: CASSGKWEQYF.